Presented here are 10 T cell receptor beta chains from one specimen sequenced in a study of technical replicates of blood from a handful of donors. Libraries were prepared by immunoSEQ multiplex PCR; TCRdb keeps only in-frame clonotypes and omits some of them. The sample includes 55,000 to 85,000 clones, 95% to 97% of them seen just once. Source material: T cells isolated from PBMCs. These receptors were obtained from a human donor in good health.

This chain connects TRBV6-5 to TRBJ1-3; D call uncertain. CDR1 is MNHEY, CDR2 SVGAGI, per germline. Trimming shortened V by 6 bases and J by 8 bases, and 17 bases separated the two germline ends. CDR3 length equals 14 residues. The CDR3 is CASSPDTGVDTIYF. The CDR3 DNA is TGTGCCAGCAGCCCCGACACTGGCGTGGACACCATATATTTT.

A single count supports this clone. The chain has TRBV6-5 and TRBJ2-2; 7 bases fit TRBD2. Unmatched junction bases numbered 9, after V lost 7 bases and J lost 4 bases. This CDR3 is 15 amino acids long. The germline CDR1 and CDR2 sequences are MNHEY and SVGAGI. The CDR3 DNA reads as TGTGCCAGCAAAGTGGGAGGGGCGGTCACCGGGGAGCTGTTTTTT. Its protein product is CASKVGGAVTGELFF.

This chain joins TRBV10-3 and TRBJ1-5, with D hard to call. Deletions cut 2 bases from V and 4 bases from J, with 9 bases between. Looked up from germline, CDR1 is ENHRY and CDR2 is SYGVKD. The CDR3 totals 14 residues. CDR3 residues: CAISEMGRNQPQHF. In DNA, the CDR3 is TGTGCCATCAGTGAGATGGGCCGAAATCAGCCCCAGCATTTT.

CDR3 sequence reads: CSGGDRGGGYTF. As DNA, the CDR3 is TGCAGCGGAGGGGACAGGGGCGGCGGCTACACCTTC. V and J are TRBV29-1 and TRBJ1-2; 10 bases are a match to TRBD1. CDR3 length: 12 residues. From germline, CDR1 is SQVTM and CDR2 ANQGSEA. Germline trimming cut 7 bases from V and 8 bases from J; bases unmatched to any gene: 7.

The chain carries TRBV27 and TRBJ2-7; a weak D match, TRBD1 (7 bases). CDR3 length equals 14 residues. CDR1 is MNHEY, CDR2 SMNVEV, per germline (reference sequence). V was cut by 5 bases and J by 2 bases, with 13 bases left in between. CDR3 residues: CASSPTGTPYEQYF. In nucleotides, the CDR3 is TGTGCCAGCAGTCCGACAGGGACTCCCTACGAGCAGTACTTC.

V is TRBV7-3 and J is TRBJ2-7; no clear D gene. V was shortened by 6 bases and J by 7 bases, with 22 bases between the two germline ends. The CDR3 totals 15 residues. The germline gives CDR1 SGHTA, CDR2 FQGTGA. The CDR3 is CASSLLASRPEEQYF. The CDR3, as DNA: TGTGCCAGCAGTCTCCTCGCCTCGAGGCCCGAAGAGCAGTACTTC.

The chain combines TRBV5-1 with TRBJ1-1; unclear D gene. This CDR3 has 13 amino acids. V was shortened by 4 bases and J by 8 bases, with 15 bases between the two germline ends. From germline, CDR1 is SGHRS and CDR2 YFSETQ. The CDR3 DNA reads TGCGCCAGCAGCCCGAGTAACGAGGTAGAAGCTTTCTTT. Protein sequence: CASSPSNEVEAFF.

This chain joins TRBV7-9 and TRBJ2-2; TRBD1 matches 9 bases. CDR3 length equals 13 residues. Per the germline V gene, CDR1 is SEHNR and CDR2 is FQNEAQ (reference sequence). V trimming: 10 bases; J trimming: 5 bases; junction bases outside the gene matches: 5. CDR3 region: CATKDRGTGELFF. CDR3 in DNA: TGTGCCACCAAGGACAGGGGTACCGGGGAGCTGTTTTTT.

The table lists this clone with a count of one. In nucleotides, the CDR3 is TGTGCCAGCCGCGCAGGCCCTAACTCTGGAAACACCATATATTTT. Protein product: CASRAGPNSGNTIYF. The genes are TRBV2 and TRBJ1-3; D not resolved. This CDR3 contains 15 residues. CDR1 and CDR2 from the germline V gene are SNHLY and FYNNEI. Trimming took 8 bases from V and 0 from J, leaving 14 bases between them.

The chain carries TRBV4-2 and TRBJ2-7, with D hard to call. Germline loops: CDR1 LGHNA, CDR2 YNFKEQ. Trimming took 3 bases from V and 5 from J, leaving 8 bases between them. This CDR3 contains 12 residues. CDR3 coding DNA: TGTGCCAGCAGCCATGGGCGAGACGAGCAGTACTTC. This gives the protein CASSHGRDEQYF.